What follows are 7 T cell receptor beta chains derived from one specimen sequenced in a study of T-cell memory formation after mild COVID-19. TCRdb reanalysed the 5' RACE reads using MiXCR and keeps one entry per CDR3 protein. Among fewer than 30,000 distinct CDR3 sequences listed, approximately 12% were seen once. The sample was PBMCs or a T cell subset sorted from them (not recorded which). These receptors all come from an adult woman who had mild COVID-19 (a few samples of this study predate the infection). Cell type and time point are not known.

This clonotype was detected ten times or more. The CDR3: CASSSPGQSSPLHF. In DNA form, the CDR3 reads TGTGCCAGCAGTTCCCCAGGCCAATCTTCACCCCTCCACTTT. V gene TRBV28 combines with J gene TRBJ1-6, with D hard to call. CDR3 size: 14 residues. In germline, CDR1 is MDHEN, CDR2 SYDVKM. V was pared by 4 bases and J by 9 bases, with 13 bases between.

The CDR3 DNA reads TGTGCCAGCAGCCCCAGGGTTGCTGAAGCTTTCTTT. Amino acids: CASSPRVAEAFF. V gene TRBV14 combines with J gene TRBJ1-1, with D maybe TRBD1 (5 bases). There are 12 residues in the CDR3. V was pared by 4 bases and J by 6 bases, with 9 bases between. Looked up from germline, CDR1 is SGHDN and CDR2 is FVKESK.

This clonotype was seen ten or more times. V usage is TRBV11-3 and J usage is TRBJ1-2, with D perhaps TRBD1 (6 bases). The CDR3 runs to 12 residues. In germline, CDR1 is SGHNT, CDR2 YENEEA. The germline V and J ends were trimmed by 8 bases and 4 bases, with 11 bases remaining between them. The CDR3 loop reads CASGGSAYGYTF. The CDR3 DNA is TGTGCCAGCGGGGGCAGTGCCTATGGCTACACCTTC. The full variable domain, rest sourced from reference TRBV11-3 and TRBJ1-2, is EAGVVQSPRYKIIEKKQPVAFWCNPISGHNTLYWYLQNLGQGPELLIRYENEEAVDDSQLPKDRFSAERLKGVDSTLKIQPAELGDSAVYLCASGGSAYGYTFGSGTRLTVV.

This clonotype appeared many times. This sequence joins TRBV6-5 and TRBJ2-1; D ambiguous. The germline gives CDR1 MNHEY, CDR2 SVGAGI. This CDR3 spans 13 amino acids. V was shortened by 8 bases and J by 2 bases, with 10 bases between the two germline ends. The CDR3 spells CASPQKTYNEQFF. CDR3 coding DNA: TGTGCCAGCCCACAGAAAACCTACAATGAGCAGTTCTTC.

This clonotype was seen ten or more times. The chain recombines TRBV7-9 with TRBJ2-1, with TRBD2 identical over 8 bases. The CDR3 length is 15 residues. Per germline, CDR1 SEHNR and CDR2 FQNEAQ (reference sequence). The V segment lost 5 bases and the J segment 4 bases; nucleotides outside the gene matches: 7. CDR3 nucleotides: TGTGCCAGCAGCGTGAATTCGGGAGGGTACAATGAGCAGTTCTTC. It codes for CASSVNSGGYNEQFF.

This clonotype was counted many times. V and J are TRBV5-6 and TRBJ2-7; TRBD2 agrees at 14 bases. Trimming took 5 bases from V and 0 from J; bases not matched to a gene: 7. Per germline, CDR1 SGHDT and CDR2 YYEEEE. The CDR3 is 17 residues long. The CDR3, as DNA: TGTGCCAGCAGTTCCGGGACTAGCGGGAGTTTCTCCTACGAGCAGTACTTC. As protein: CASSSGTSGSFSYEQYF.

The rearrangement uses TRBV6-2 or TRBV6-3 and TRBJ2-7; TRBD2 matches at 14 bases. The V gene's germline CDR1 is MNHEY and CDR2 SVGEGT. The junction had 10 bases not matched to a gene; V was cut back by 6 bases and J by 3 bases. This CDR3 region has 17 residues. The DNA of the CDR3 is TGTGCCAGCAGACTGAGACTAGCGGGAGGGATAGACTACGAGCAGTACTTC. Translating it yields CASRLRLAGGIDYEQYF.